Listed below are T cell receptor beta chains from one sample, sequenced in a study of beta chain features in type 1 diabetes. The table came from immunoSEQ multiplex PCR; TCRdb's copy has only in-frame clones and leaves some out. The table lists around 330,000 clones, 9.5% to 12% of them singletons. Sequenced: naive CD4+ T cells from blood. The receptor source for this set is a woman aged 30 to 39 in good health. Each CDR3 is given with its conserved first and last residue. D genes are given only for firm matches. Expanded clones get a size class; other rows say once, few or many, or leave the size out.

cdr3_aa: CASSSGSSTNEKLFF
cdr3_nt: TGCGCCAGCAGCTCAGGGTCCTCAACTAATGAAAAACTGTTTTTT
v_call: TRBV5-1
d_call: -
clone_size: few
j_call: TRBJ1-4

cdr3_aa: CASSSLPSGGGDTQYF
cdr3_nt: TGCGCCAGCAGCTCCCTGCCATCGGGAGGTGGAGATACGCAGTATTTT
v_call: TRBV5-1
d_call: TRBD2
clone_size: few
j_call: TRBJ2-3

cdr3_aa: CASSAAGGQYF
cdr3_nt: TGTGCCAGCAGCGCCGCAGGAGGGCAGTACTTC
v_call: TRBV7-9
d_call: -
clone_size: -
j_call: TRBJ2-7

cdr3_aa: CASSQLGRANYGYTF
cdr3_nt: TGTGCCAGCAGCCAACTAGGGAGAGCTAACTATGGCTACACCTTC
v_call: TRBV14
d_call: -
clone_size: few
j_call: TRBJ1-2

cdr3_aa: CASSVGGTSGGYNEQFF
cdr3_nt: TGTGCCAGCAGCGTAGGGGGGACTAGCGGAGGGTACAATGAGCAGTTCTTC
v_call: TRBV9
d_call: TRBD2
clone_size: few
j_call: TRBJ2-1

cdr3_aa: CASSQSGDYGYTF
cdr3_nt: TGTGCCAGCAGCCAGTCGGGTGACTATGGCTACACCTTC
v_call: TRBV11-2
d_call: -
clone_size: -
j_call: TRBJ1-2

cdr3_aa: CASSDPSMTSGTYNEQFF
cdr3_nt: TGTGCCAGCAGTGACCCATCTATGACTAGCGGGACTTACAATGAGCAGTTCTTC
v_call: TRBV25-1
d_call: TRBD2
clone_size: -
j_call: TRBJ2-1

cdr3_aa: CASSLDPGQGYNEQFF
cdr3_nt: TGTGCCAGCAGCTTAGATCCGGGACAGGGCTACAATGAGCAGTTCTTC
v_call: TRBV11-1
d_call: TRBD1
clone_size: -
j_call: TRBJ2-1

cdr3_aa: CASSWGGQTDTQYF
cdr3_nt: TGTGCCAGCAGTTGGGGGGGGCAAACAGATACGCAGTATTTT
v_call: TRBV28
d_call: -
clone_size: few
j_call: TRBJ2-3

cdr3_aa: CASSLAGGFSYNEQFF
cdr3_nt: TGCGCCAGCAGCTTGGCCGGGGGTTTCTCCTACAATGAGCAGTTCTTC
v_call: TRBV5-1
d_call: -
clone_size: few
j_call: TRBJ2-1

cdr3_aa: CASSIPRQGFQETQYF
cdr3_nt: TGTGCCAGTAGTATCCCCCGACAGGGTTTCCAAGAGACCCAGTACTTC
v_call: TRBV19
d_call: TRBD1
clone_size: few
j_call: TRBJ2-5

cdr3_aa: CASSGVRLAGVYNEQFF
cdr3_nt: TGTGCCAGCAGTGGGGTTAGACTAGCGGGAGTCTACAATGAGCAGTTCTTC
v_call: TRBV6-1
d_call: TRBD2
clone_size: -
j_call: TRBJ2-1

cdr3_aa: CAWTYDRIGGEQYF
cdr3_nt: TGTGCCTGGACCTATGACAGGATTGGGGGCGAGCAGTACTTC
v_call: TRBV30
d_call: -
clone_size: -
j_call: TRBJ2-7

cdr3_aa: CASSPLPGLGPEETQYF
cdr3_nt: TGTGCCAGCTCACCACTTCCGGGGTTAGGACCAGAAGAGACCCAGTACTTC
v_call: TRBV18
d_call: -
clone_size: -
j_call: TRBJ2-5

cdr3_aa: CASSIGERVGKNIQYF
cdr3_nt: TGTGCCAGTAGTATAGGGGAGCGGGTGGGCAAAAACATTCAGTACTTC
v_call: TRBV19
d_call: -
clone_size: -
j_call: TRBJ2-4

cdr3_aa: CAWSPGTGTETQYF
cdr3_nt: TGTGCCTGGAGTCCCGGGACAGGGACTGAGACCCAGTACTTC
v_call: TRBV30
d_call: TRBD1
clone_size: few
j_call: TRBJ2-5

cdr3_aa: CASRHTGGFDGYTF
cdr3_nt: TGTGCCAGCAGACACACAGGGGGCTTCGATGGCTACACCTTC
v_call: TRBV14
d_call: TRBD1
clone_size: -
j_call: TRBJ1-2

cdr3_aa: CASSQQGNNEQFF
cdr3_nt: TGCGCCAGCAGTCAACAGGGAAACAATGAGCAGTTCTTC
v_call: TRBV5-1
d_call: -
clone_size: few
j_call: TRBJ2-1

cdr3_aa: CASSIRGPGVKTKNIQYF
cdr3_nt: TGTGCCAGTAGTATTAGGGGGCCTGGGGTCAAGACCAAAAACATTCAGTACTTC
v_call: TRBV19
d_call: TRBD1
clone_size: few
j_call: TRBJ2-4

cdr3_aa: CASSQGTSGYEQYF
cdr3_nt: TGTGCCAGCAGCCAAGGGACTAGCGGGTACGAGCAGTACTTC
v_call: TRBV11-1
d_call: TRBD2
clone_size: few
j_call: TRBJ2-7

cdr3_aa: CATSSYRNSPLHF
cdr3_nt: TGTGCCACCAGCAGTTACAGGAATTCACCCCTCCACTTT
v_call: TRBV15
d_call: -
clone_size: -
j_call: TRBJ1-6

cdr3_aa: CASSQDRQGGQPQHF
cdr3_nt: TGTGCCAGCAGCCAAGACAGACAGGGGGGACAGCCCCAGCATTTT
v_call: TRBV5-4
d_call: TRBD1
clone_size: few
j_call: TRBJ1-5

cdr3_aa: CASSSGEDPPYEQYF
cdr3_nt: TGTGCCAGCAGTTCGGGGGAGGACCCGCCTTACGAGCAGTACTTC
v_call: TRBV27
d_call: -
clone_size: -
j_call: TRBJ2-7

cdr3_aa: CAWSNSPGHSNQPQHF
cdr3_nt: TGTGCCTGGAGCAATTCCCCGGGACATAGCAATCAGCCCCAGCATTTT
v_call: TRBV30
d_call: -
clone_size: few
j_call: TRBJ1-5

cdr3_aa: CASSLWTGSGYTF
cdr3_nt: TGCGCCAGCAGCCTATGGACAGGCTCGGGCTACACCTTC
v_call: TRBV4-3
d_call: TRBD1
clone_size: -
j_call: TRBJ1-2

cdr3_aa: CAWRQGALGYTF
cdr3_nt: TGTGCCTGGAGGCAGGGGGCATTGGGCTACACCTTC
v_call: TRBV30
d_call: TRBD1
clone_size: few
j_call: TRBJ1-2

cdr3_aa: CSVEWEWNEQFF
cdr3_nt: TGCAGCGTTGAGTGGGAGTGGAATGAGCAGTTCTTC
v_call: TRBV29-1
d_call: -
clone_size: -
j_call: TRBJ2-1

cdr3_aa: CASSSRTSDREQYF
cdr3_nt: TGTGCCAGCTCGTCAAGGACTAGTGATCGTGAGCAGTACTTC
v_call: TRBV18
d_call: TRBD2
clone_size: few
j_call: TRBJ2-7

cdr3_aa: CASSFDSAYGYTF
cdr3_nt: TGTGCCAGCAGCTTCGACAGCGCCTATGGCTACACCTTC
v_call: TRBV11-1
d_call: -
clone_size: -
j_call: TRBJ1-2

cdr3_aa: CASSARGPVQFF
cdr3_nt: TGTGCCAGCAGCGCCAGGGGGCCGGTGCAGTTCTTC
v_call: TRBV2
d_call: TRBD1
clone_size: -
j_call: TRBJ2-1

cdr3_aa: CAWSGWGRGSGNTIYF
cdr3_nt: TGTGCCTGGAGTGGATGGGGGCGCGGCTCTGGAAACACCATATATTTT
v_call: TRBV30
d_call: -
clone_size: few
j_call: TRBJ1-3

cdr3_aa: CASSQRHGVNQPQHF
cdr3_nt: TGTGCCAGCAGCCAACGGCACGGGGTCAATCAGCCCCAGCATTTT
v_call: TRBV4-2
d_call: -
clone_size: -
j_call: TRBJ1-5

cdr3_aa: CASSSGASYNEQFF
cdr3_nt: TGTGCCAGCAGTAGCGGTGCCTCCTACAATGAGCAGTTCTTC
v_call: TRBV2
d_call: -
clone_size: -
j_call: TRBJ2-1

cdr3_aa: CASSPRGPGRFSSYNEQFF
cdr3_nt: TGTGCCAGTAGCCCCAGGGGGCCGGGTAGGTTTTCGTCCTACAATGAGCAGTTCTTC
v_call: TRBV19
d_call: TRBD1
clone_size: -
j_call: TRBJ2-1

cdr3_aa: CASSLGGGKAYNEQFF
cdr3_nt: TGTGCCAGCAGCTTAGGCGGGGGCAAAGCCTACAATGAGCAGTTCTTC
v_call: TRBV7-2
d_call: -
clone_size: few
j_call: TRBJ2-1

cdr3_aa: CASSLVSTGELFF
cdr3_nt: TGTGCCAGCAGCTTAGTGTCGACCGGGGAGCTGTTTTTT
v_call: TRBV7-2
d_call: -
clone_size: few
j_call: TRBJ2-2

cdr3_aa: CATSRKQSYNEQFF
cdr3_nt: TGTGCCACCAGCAGAAAACAGTCCTACAATGAGCAGTTCTTC
v_call: TRBV15
d_call: -
clone_size: few
j_call: TRBJ2-1

cdr3_aa: CASSVYENTEAFF
cdr3_nt: TGTGCCAGCAGTGTCTACGAGAACACTGAAGCTTTCTTT
v_call: TRBV2
d_call: -
clone_size: few
j_call: TRBJ1-1

cdr3_aa: CATSREGTISYEQYF
cdr3_nt: TGTGCCACCAGCAGAGAGGGGACAATTTCCTACGAGCAGTACTTC
v_call: TRBV15
d_call: -
clone_size: -
j_call: TRBJ2-7

cdr3_aa: CASSEASGLLSLNTGELFF
cdr3_nt: TGTGCCAGCAGTGAGGCGTCAGGGCTACTCTCACTCAACACCGGGGAGCTGTTTTTT
v_call: TRBV2
d_call: -
clone_size: -
j_call: TRBJ2-2

cdr3_aa: CASSLGGIGSPFF
cdr3_nt: TGTGCCAGCAGCTTGGGCGGGATAGGGTCACCGTTCTTC
v_call: TRBV7-2
d_call: -
clone_size: few
j_call: TRBJ2-1

cdr3_aa: CASSQGASEFNEQFF
cdr3_nt: TGTGCCAGCAGCCAAGGGGCTAGCGAGTTCAATGAGCAGTTCTTC
v_call: TRBV4-2
d_call: -
clone_size: -
j_call: TRBJ2-1

cdr3_aa: CAWSTQTGGANTGELFF
cdr3_nt: TGTGCCTGGAGTACTCAGACGGGGGGCGCGAACACCGGGGAGCTGTTTTTT
v_call: TRBV30
d_call: -
clone_size: few
j_call: TRBJ2-2

cdr3_aa: CASTSSYEQYF
cdr3_nt: TGTGCCTCAACTAGTTCCTACGAGCAGTACTTC
v_call: TRBV30
d_call: -
clone_size: -
j_call: TRBJ2-7

cdr3_aa: CASSPPPTSVSYEQYF
cdr3_nt: TGTGCCAGCTCACCACCGCCGACTTCAGTTTCCTACGAGCAGTACTTC
v_call: TRBV18
d_call: -
clone_size: few
j_call: TRBJ2-7

cdr3_aa: CASGGTDRENIQYF
cdr3_nt: TGTGCCAGCGGCGGGACAGATCGTGAAAACATTCAGTACTTC
v_call: TRBV9
d_call: -
clone_size: few
j_call: TRBJ2-4

cdr3_aa: CAIATGGEEKLFF
cdr3_nt: TGTGCCATCGCGACAGGGGGGGAAGAAAAACTGTTTTTT
v_call: TRBV10-3
d_call: TRBD1
clone_size: -
j_call: TRBJ1-4

cdr3_aa: CASSAGQGHQPQHF
cdr3_nt: TGTGCCAGTAGCGCGGGACAGGGACATCAGCCCCAGCATTTT
v_call: TRBV19
d_call: TRBD1
clone_size: few
j_call: TRBJ1-5

cdr3_aa: CASRLGAGELETQYF
cdr3_nt: TGTGCCAGCCGACTTGGCGCGGGAGAGTTAGAGACCCAGTACTTC
v_call: TRBV7-9
d_call: TRBD2
clone_size: once
j_call: TRBJ2-5